This TCR beta chain was recorded in a study of T cell changes during pregnancy in multiple sclerosis. V lost 8 bases, J lost 0 bases, and 8 bases lay in between. This CDR3 is 13 amino acids long. Germline V lookup: CDR1 MRHNA, CDR2 SNTAGT. Sequenced by immunoSEQ multiplex PCR; TCRdb stores in-frame clones only, minus some. Here the sample spans around 99,000 clones, 85% to 95% being singletons. This TCR was sampled from a female donor in good health, enrolled as a control in a pregnancy study. The sample consisted of peripheral blood, taken in the third trimester of pregnancy. The chain recombines TRBV6-4 with TRBJ2-1, with D perhaps matching TRBD2 (6 bases). The CDR3 nucleotides are TGTGCCAGCGGGGGGAGCTCCTACAATGAGCAGTTCTTC. Amino acids: CASGGSSYNEQFF.